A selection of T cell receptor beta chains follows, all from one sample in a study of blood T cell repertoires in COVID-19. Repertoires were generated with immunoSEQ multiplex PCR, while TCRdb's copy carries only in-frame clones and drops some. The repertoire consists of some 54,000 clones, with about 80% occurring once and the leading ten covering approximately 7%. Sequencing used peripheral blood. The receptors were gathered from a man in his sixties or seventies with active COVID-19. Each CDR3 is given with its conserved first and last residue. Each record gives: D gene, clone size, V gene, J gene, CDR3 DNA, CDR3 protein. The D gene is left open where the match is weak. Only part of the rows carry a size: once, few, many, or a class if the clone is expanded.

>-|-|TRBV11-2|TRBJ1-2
TGTGCCAGCAGCCAAAACTATGGCTACACCTTC
CASSQNYGYTF
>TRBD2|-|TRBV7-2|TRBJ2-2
TGTGCCAGCAGCCCACAGCGGGGAGACACCGGGGAGCTGTTTTTT
CASSPQRGDTGELFF
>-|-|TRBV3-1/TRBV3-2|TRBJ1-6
TGTGCCAGCAGCCAAGGAGGTTCCGGTAATTCACCCCTCCACTTT
CASSQGGSGNSPLHF
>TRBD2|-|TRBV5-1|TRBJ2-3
TGCGCCAGCAGACTAGCGGGGGAAGATACGCAGTATTTT
CASRLAGEDTQYF
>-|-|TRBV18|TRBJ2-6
TGTGCCAGCTCACTACTACTAAGGAGCGAAATGGAGTTCGGGGCCAACGTCCTGACTTTC
CASSLLLRSEMEFGANVLTF
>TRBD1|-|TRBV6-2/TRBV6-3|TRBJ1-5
TGTGCCAGCAGTTACCTCGAGGGACAGGGGTACTATTTT
CASSYLEGQGYYF
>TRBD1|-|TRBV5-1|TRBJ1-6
TGCGCCAGCAGCCGCGGGACAGGAGGGAATTCACCCCTCCACTTT
CASSRGTGGNSPLHF
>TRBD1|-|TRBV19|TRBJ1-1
TGTGCCAGTAGTATAGGGAGGGGGCGAATGAACACTGAAGCTTTCTTT
CASSIGRGRMNTEAFF
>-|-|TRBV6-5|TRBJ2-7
TGTGCCAGCAGTTACTCGAACCCGAGCTACGAGCAGTACTTC
CASSYSNPSYEQYF
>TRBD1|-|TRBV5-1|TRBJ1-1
TGCGCCAGCAGCTCACAGGGGAAACCTGAAGCTTTCTTT
CASSSQGKPEAFF
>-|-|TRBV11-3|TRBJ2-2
TGTGCCAGCAGCTCCCGGGACACGCTCGGGGAGCTGTTTTTT
CASSSRDTLGELFF
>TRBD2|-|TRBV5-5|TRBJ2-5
TGTGCCAGCAGCCGGACGGGGGGAGCCCAGTACTTC
CASSRTGGAQYF
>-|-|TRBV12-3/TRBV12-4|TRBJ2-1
TGTGCCAGCACCCCCATTCAGGGAATTACACAGTTCTTC
CASTPIQGITQFF
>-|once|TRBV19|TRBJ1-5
TGTGCCAGTAGTATAGGAGGGCAGCCCCAGCATTTT
CASSIGGQPQHF
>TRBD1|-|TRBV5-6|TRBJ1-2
TGTGCCAGCAGCCTCGGGACAGCTCAGTTCTATGGCTACACCTTC
CASSLGTAQFYGYTF
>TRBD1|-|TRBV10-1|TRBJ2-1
TGCGCCAGCAGTGAGGGGGACAGGGTGATCAATGAGCAGTTCTTC
CASSEGDRVINEQFF
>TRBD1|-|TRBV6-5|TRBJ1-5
TGTGCCAGCAGTTACGGGACAGGGAACAATCAGCCCCAGCATTTT
CASSYGTGNNQPQHF
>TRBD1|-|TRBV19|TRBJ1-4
TGTGCCAGTAGTTTGGACAGGGAAAATGAAAAACTGTTTTTT
CASSLDRENEKLFF
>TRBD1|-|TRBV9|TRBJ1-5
TGTGCCAGCAGCGAGGGGGCGGCAGGACATCAGCCCCAGCATTTT
CASSEGAAGHQPQHF
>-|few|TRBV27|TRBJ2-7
TGTGCCAGCTTTCCTCTTCCATTTACACAGGGAAACGAGCAGTACTTC
CASFPLPFTQGNEQYF
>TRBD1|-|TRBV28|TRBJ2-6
TGTGCCAGCAGTTCCCGGACAGGGTCGTCTGGGGCCAACGTCCTGACTTTC
CASSSRTGSSGANVLTF
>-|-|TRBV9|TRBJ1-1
TGTGCCAGCAGCGTAGCCATGGAGGGTTTAGGTGAAGCTTTCTTT
CASSVAMEGLGEAFF
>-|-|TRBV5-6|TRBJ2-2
TGTGCCAGCAGCCCCCCGCGACAGACCGGGGAGCTGTTTTTT
CASSPPRQTGELFF
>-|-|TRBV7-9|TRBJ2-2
TGTGCCAGCAGCTTAGACCAGGTGGAGGCCGGGGAGCTGTTTTTT
CASSLDQVEAGELFF
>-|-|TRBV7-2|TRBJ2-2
TGTGCCAGCCACTCACGGACAGATTCCGTTTTTGCGAACACCGGGGAGCTGTTTTTT
CASHSRTDSVFANTGELFF
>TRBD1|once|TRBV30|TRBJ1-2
TGTGCCTGGAGTGCTCAGGGGGCGAGTGGCTACACCTTC
CAWSAQGASGYTF
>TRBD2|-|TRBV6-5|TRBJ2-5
TGTGCCAGCAGTTACTCGACGCTAGCGGGGGAGACCCAGTACTTC
CASSYSTLAGETQYF
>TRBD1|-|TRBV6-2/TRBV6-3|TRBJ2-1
TGTGCCAGCAGCAACCTCCCGGGACAGAGCTCCTACAATGAGCAGTTCTTC
CASSNLPGQSSYNEQFF
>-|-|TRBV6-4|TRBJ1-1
TGTGCCAGCAGTCGGACGGGAAACACTGAAGCTTTCTTT
CASSRTGNTEAFF
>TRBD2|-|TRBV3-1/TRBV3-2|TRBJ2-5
TGTGCCAGCAGCCAACCCCGGGGGGTCCACCAAGAGACCCAGTACTTC
CASSQPRGVHQETQYF
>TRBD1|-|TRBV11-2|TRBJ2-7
TGTGCCAGCAGCCAAGACAGGGGGGGCTACGAGCAGTACTTC
CASSQDRGGYEQYF
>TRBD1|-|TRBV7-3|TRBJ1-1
TGTGCCAGCAGCCAACAGGGGGGGACCACTGAAGCTTTCTTT
CASSQQGGTTEAFF
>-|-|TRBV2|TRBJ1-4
TGTGCCAGCAGTGAAAAACAGGATGCAACTAATGAAAAACTGTTTTTT
CASSEKQDATNEKLFF
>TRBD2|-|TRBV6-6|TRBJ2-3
TGTGCCAGCAGTCCCGAGCTAGCGGGGGCCCGATCGACAGATACGCAGTATTTT
CASSPELAGARSTDTQYF
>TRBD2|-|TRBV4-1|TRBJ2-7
TGCGCCAGCAGCCGCAAGCCCCCAGCGGGGGTTTCTAGTTTTGACGAGCAGTACTTC
CASSRKPPAGVSSFDEQYF
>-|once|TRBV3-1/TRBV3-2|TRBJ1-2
TGTGCCAGCAGCCAAGGCGGGGTCCAGGTTCTGGGTGGCTACACCTTC
CASSQGGVQVLGGYTF
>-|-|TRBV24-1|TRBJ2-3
TGTGCCACCAGTGACGCCGGCAGGGGTTGGGGCACAGATACGCAGTATTTT
CATSDAGRGWGTDTQYF
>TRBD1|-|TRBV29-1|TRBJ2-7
TGCAGCGTTGAAGGTTTGGGACAGGACTACGAGCAGTACTTC
CSVEGLGQDYEQYF
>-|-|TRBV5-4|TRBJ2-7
TGTGCCAGCAGCTTGTTCGGGGGTCGTCGCGAGCAGTACTTC
CASSLFGGRREQYF
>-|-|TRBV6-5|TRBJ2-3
TGTGCCAGCAGTTACAGCGATAGCACAGATACGCAGTATTTT
CASSYSDSTDTQYF
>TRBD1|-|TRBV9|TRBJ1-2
TGTGCCAGCAGCGTAGTCGACAGGGTGAGCTATGGCTACACCTTC
CASSVVDRVSYGYTF